Ten or more counts support the clone carrying this T cell receptor beta chain. As yet, its antigen is unknown. Trimming cost V 5 bases and J 1 base, with 8 bases left between them. The length of the CDR3 is 13 residues. The germline gives CDR1 SGHTA, CDR2 FQGNSA. The data were taken from a study of neurological immune-mediated disorders. Study outcomes and limitations: Across subjects, expanded clones had no CDR3 amino acid sequences in common, pointing to private repertoires in all groups.

TCRdb independently ran MiXCR on the 5' RACE reads; one entry per CDR3 protein. The sample has roughly 80,000 distinct CDR3 sequences, under 20% seen once. This chain links TRBV7-2 with TRBJ1-1, with D unclear. Sequencing was carried out using PBMCs. This TCR derives from a woman between 40 and 50 years old in good health. For the CDR3, the DNA is TGTGCCAGCAGCCGTCTTAGGAACACTGAAGCTTTCTTT. It yields the protein CASSRLRNTEAFF.